This T cell receptor beta chain stems from a study of T cell repertoires in cytomegalovirus infection. On the study more broadly: TCR beta signatures that were public indicated CMV infection and matching HLA type.

TCRdb recomputed calls from the reads with MiXCR, one row per CDR3 protein. Seen here are about 260,000 distinct CDR3 sequences, roughly 10% observed once, and the top ten hold roughly 15%. Findings and caveats of the study: Using cumulative public TCR beta family frequency, the authors identified those who carried CMV together with the relevant HLA. The ex vivo response was dominated by HLA-C-restricted CMV-specific TCR beta clonotypes.

The CDR3 spans 16 residues. Trimming cost V 1 base and J 7 bases; bases outside gene matches: 3. CDR1 is SGHTA and CDR2 is FQGNSA in the germline V gene. This clonotype was found a few times. Its matching antigen is unknown. Material for sequencing was PBMCs. The sequence derives from a human donor in good health (CMV status not recorded). Some clones in this sample may be carry-over from other donors' samples. The chain recombines TRBV7-2 with TRBJ2-1; 14 bases agree with TRBD2. This CDR3 is CASSLVGLAGENEQFF. The CDR3 nucleotides are TGTGCCAGCAGCTTAGTGGGACTAGCGGGAGAAAATGAGCAGTTCTTC.